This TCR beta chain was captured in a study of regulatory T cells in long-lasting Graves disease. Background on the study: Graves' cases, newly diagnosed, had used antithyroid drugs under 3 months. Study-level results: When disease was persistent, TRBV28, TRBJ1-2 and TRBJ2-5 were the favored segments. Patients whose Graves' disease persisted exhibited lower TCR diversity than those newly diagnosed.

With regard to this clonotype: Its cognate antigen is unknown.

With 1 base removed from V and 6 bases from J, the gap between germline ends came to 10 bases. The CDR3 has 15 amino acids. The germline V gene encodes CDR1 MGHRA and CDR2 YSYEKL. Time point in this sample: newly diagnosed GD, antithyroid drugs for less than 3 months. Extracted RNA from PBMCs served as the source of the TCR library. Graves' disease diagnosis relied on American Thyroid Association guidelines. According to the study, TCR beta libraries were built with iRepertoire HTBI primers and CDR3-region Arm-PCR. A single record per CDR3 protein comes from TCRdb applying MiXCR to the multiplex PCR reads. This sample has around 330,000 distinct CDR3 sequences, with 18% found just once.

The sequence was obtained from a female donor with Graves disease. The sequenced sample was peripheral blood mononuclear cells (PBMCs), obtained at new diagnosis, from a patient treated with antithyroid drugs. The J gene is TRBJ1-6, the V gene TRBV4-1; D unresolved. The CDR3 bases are TGCGCCAGCAGCCAAGTAGTGGAAGTTAATTCACCCCTCCACTTT. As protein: CASSQVVEVNSPLHF.